Given below is one TCR beta chain in context. Its binding antigen is unknown. Base qualities are missing; no much larger clone stands one base away. This record comes from a study of blood T cell repertoires in COVID-19 (dated by TCRdb to 2020 to 2021). As for the study more broadly: Collaborator samples came from the United States, Italy and Spain and covered acute and convalescent phases of COVID-19. The material from the prospective study consisted of cDNA or gDNA derived from T cells, B-cell-depleted T cells, or PBMCs. The dataset comprised deeply sampled blood TCRbeta repertoires from subjects exposed to, actively infected with, or recovered from COVID-19. A freely available public database, intended as a resource for researchers studying the immune response to SARS-CoV-2, is where the repertoires were released. Samples were obtained from the ongoing ImmuneRACE study (first 160 participants) and from 1,254 subjects provided by 6 global collaborators. The sample metadata nearly always contained a de-identified subject ID, COVID-19 status, age in years and sex. HLA class I and class II types, where available, came from metadata supplied by the sample provider rather than from assay-based typing.

Whole blood was collected in K2EDTA tubes by collaborating institutions according to the institutions' own protocols. For TCRbeta analysis, collaborators shipped samples in one of three forms: frozen whole blood, isolated PBMCs, or DNA extracted from either of those sample types. The junction carries 7 bases between V and J, which are trimmed by 1 base and 4 bases respectively. Per the germline V gene (reference sequence), LNHNV is the CDR1 and YYDKDF is the CDR2. The CDR3 contains 14 residues, cysteine and phenylalanine counted. Only the CDR3 part of the read is kept: 42 bases, read in frame from the first base. The research as a whole found: The quantity of clinical and demographic metadata differed by source and by participant and was supplied without curation.

TCRbeta CDR3 regions were amplified from genomic DNA using the immunoSEQ Assay, a bias-controlled multiplex PCR. Processing in the source paper ran as follows. Within the assay, amplification of reference gene primers was used to estimate how many nucleated cells each sample contained. Sequence reads were collapsed and filtered to measure the absolute abundance of every unique TCRbeta CDR3 rearrangement. Productive Simpson clonality was computed per sample as the square root of Simpson's diversity index over productive rearrangements. TCRdb provides this immuneACCESS table in a form limited to in-frame rearrangements. Some clones are lacking; in checked studies, under half of them reflect an unresolved V gene, and why the rest are absent is not known. Clone size and V and J calls were adopted from that table, with D and trimming inferred from the DNA. This sample holds tens of thousands of clones; more than 75% were observed only once. About 12% of the sample goes to the ten largest clones.

The receptor comes from a human donor in a cohort sampled during active COVID-19. The receptor chain draws on TRBV15 and TRBJ1-4, with the identity of the D gene unclear. The sequenced material came from peripheral blood. This receptor has the CDR3 CATSRAVINEKLFF. The DNA sequence follows: TGTGCCACCAGCAGAGCAGTGATTAATGAAAAACTGTTTTTT.